This passage covers 15 T cell receptor beta chains from one sample sequenced in a study of control samples from healthy donors and cancer patients. Sequenced by immunoSEQ multiplex PCR; TCRdb stores in-frame clones only, minus some. Of approximately 26,000 clones listed, approximately 90% are singletons. What was sequenced was PBMCs. The receptors were sampled from a man aged 45-65 years with lung cancer.

The rearrangement links TRBV10-3 to TRBJ2-5; D possibly corresponds to TRBD2 (6 bases). Germline V gives CDR1 ENHRY, CDR2 SYGVKD. The CDR3 is made up of 15 amino acids. V was clipped by 0 bases and J by 5 bases, with 13 bases between them. CDR3 region: CAISESGGITETQYF. The CDR3 DNA is TGTGCCATCAGTGAGTCTGGAGGGATAACGGAGACCCAGTACTTC.

The chain joins TRBV10-1 to TRBJ2-3, with 9 bases fitting TRBD1. CDR3 length: 13 amino acids. CDR1 is WNHNN and CDR2 is SYGVQD in the germline V gene (reference sequence). V shed 5 bases, J shed 6 bases, and the junction held 3 bases outside the gene matches. CDR3 sequence reads: CASSSGQGDTQYF. CDR3 nucleotides: TGCGCCAGCAGTTCCGGACAGGGGGATACGCAGTATTTT.

The rearrangement links TRBV6-4 to TRBJ1-1, with D maybe TRBD1 (6 bases). Germline V CDR1 and CDR2: MRHNA, SNTAGT. V lost 6 bases, J lost 4 bases, and 15 bases lay in between. The CDR3 contains 14 residues. The CDR3 region has the DNA TGTGCCAGCAGGGTGGACAGTACGGGCACTGAAGCTTTCTTT. Its protein product is CASRVDSTGTEAFF.

The V and J genes are TRBV7-3 and TRBJ2-7; 7 bases align to TRBD2. Trimming took 5 bases from V and 12 from J; bases not matched to a gene: 10. Per germline, CDR1 SGHTA and CDR2 FQGTGA. This CDR3 has 12 residues. The CDR3 loop reads CASSPGGRYVYF. In DNA form, the CDR3 reads TGTGCCAGCAGCCCGGGAGGCAGATATGTGTACTTC. Supplemented by reference TRBV7-3 and TRBJ2-7, the full variable domain reads GAGVSQTPSNKVTEKGKYVELRCDPISGHTALYWYRQSLGQGPEFLIYFQGTGAADDSGLPNDRFFAVRPEGSVSTLKIQRTERGDSAVYLCASSPGGRYVYFGPGTRLTVT.

This chain connects TRBV7-2 to TRBJ2-1, with D possibly called TRBD1 or TRBD2 (6 bases each). Trimming removed 5 bases from V and 9 bases from J, with 11 bases in between. The CDR3 spans 12 residues. CDR1 is SGHTA, CDR2 FQGNSA, per germline. Here the CDR3 reads CASSRGGLEQFF. The DNA of the CDR3 is TGTGCCAGCAGCCGTGGGGGGCTTGAGCAGTTCTTC. Looking up the rest from reference TRBV7-2 and TRBJ2-1 gives the full variable domain: GAGVSQSPSNKVTEKGKDVELRCDPISGHTALYWYRQSLGQGLEFLIYFQGNSAPDKSGLPSDRFSAERTGGSVSTLTIQRTQQEDSAVYLCASSRGGLEQFFGPGTRLTVL.

This clone was counted once. The V call is TRBV12-3 or TRBV12-4, the J call TRBJ2-4, with D tentatively TRBD1 (5 bases). V dropped 5 bases and J dropped 11 bases, with 16 bases sitting between them. The CDR3 has 13 residues. Here the CDR3 reads CASSKPLQGVQYF. DNA for the CDR3: TGTGCCAGCAGTAAACCCCTTCAGGGTGTTCAGTACTTC.

The chain recombines TRBV2 with TRBJ2-3; D might be TRBD2 (5 bases). Trimming left V 6 bases short and J 0 bases short, with 13 bases between. The CDR3 is 15 amino acids. Per germline, CDR1 SNHLY and CDR2 FYNNEI. CDR3 residues: CASRSPGLSTDTQYF. Written as DNA, the CDR3 is TGTGCCAGCAGGAGTCCTGGACTTAGCACAGATACGCAGTATTTT. The whole variable domain, filled in from reference TRBV2 and TRBJ2-3, reads EPEVTQTPSHQVTQMGQEVILRCVPISNHLYFYWYRQILGQKVEFLVSFYNNEISEKSEIFDDQFSVERPDGSNFTLKIRSTKLEDSAMYFCASRSPGLSTDTQYFGPGTRLTVL.

The J gene is TRBJ1-2, the V gene TRBV7-2, with no clear D. Germline assignment: CDR1 SGHTA and CDR2 FQGNSA. V was clipped by 1 base and J by 4 bases, with 19 bases between them. The CDR3 is 17 amino acids. CDR3 sequence (DNA): TGTGCCAGCAGCTTAGAGGACGGATATATAAAAATCTATGGCTACACCTTC. Translating gives CASSLEDGYIKIYGYTF.

This sequence joins TRBV7-9 and TRBJ1-6; D is unresolved. Germline CDR1 reads SEHNR; CDR2 reads FQNEAQ (reference sequence). The CDR3 sequence is 14 residues long. Between the trimmed V and J ends, which lost 5 bases and 7 bases, there was a span of 12 bases. The CDR3 nucleotides read TGTGCCAGCAGCCCGGACCTAGGCAATTCACCCCTCCACTTT. Residues: CASSPDLGNSPLHF. Full variable domain (remainder filled in from reference TRBV7-9 and TRBJ1-6): DTGVSQNPRHKITKRGQNVTFRCDPISEHNRLYWYRQTLGQGPEFLTYFQNEAQLEKSRLLSDRFSAERPKGSFSTLEIQRTEQGDSAMYLCASSPDLGNSPLHFGNGTRLTVT.

This chain uses TRBV18 with TRBJ2-7; D possibly matches TRBD1 or TRBD2 (6 bases each). Between the trimmed V and J ends, which lost 1 base and 6 bases, there was a span of 19 bases. CDR1 is KGHSH, CDR2 LQKENI, per germline. This CDR3 spans 16 amino acids. The CDR3 nucleotides read TGTGCCAGCTCACCACAACTTTCGGCACAGGGAGGCGAGCAGTACTTC. This encodes CASSPQLSAQGGEQYF.

The genes are TRBV14 and TRBJ2-4; D possibly uses TRBD1 or TRBD2 (5 bases each). This CDR3 is 17 amino acids long. Trimming cost V 0 bases and J 2 bases, with 14 bases left between them. CDR1 and CDR2 (germline): SGHDN, FVKESK. DNA of the CDR3: TGTGCCAGCAGCCAAGATCGTGGGGGTACCCCCAAAAACATTCAGTACTTC. Amino acids: CASSQDRGGTPKNIQYF.

This clone was detected once. The chain employs TRBV6-5 and TRBJ2-2; 7 positions agree with TRBD2. V lost 6 bases and J lost 7; bases outside the gene matches: 8. This CDR3 has 14 residues. From germline, CDR1 is MNHEY and CDR2 SVGAGI. CDR3 DNA: TGTGCCAGCAGGGCCAGCGGGGTAGGCGGGGAGCTGTTTTTT. Translated, it gives CASRASGVGGELFF.

The chain is built from TRBV15 and TRBJ1-5, with D maybe TRBD1 (5 bases). CDR3 length equals 15 residues. Looked up from germline, CDR1 is LNHNV and CDR2 is YYDKDF (reference sequence). Trimming pared 0 bases from V and 3 bases from J, leaving 9 bases between. CDR3 region: CATSRDLGTNQPQHF. For the CDR3, the DNA is TGTGCCACCAGCAGAGATCTGGGGACCAATCAGCCCCAGCATTTT. The full variable domain, in which reference TRBV15 and TRBJ1-5 provide the parts outside the CDR3, is DAMVIQNPRYQVTQFGKPVTLSCSQTLNHNVMYWYQQKSSQAPKLLFHYYDKDFNNEADTPDNFQSRRPNTSFCFLDIRSPGLGDTAMYLCATSRDLGTNQPQHFGDGTRLSIL.

The genes are TRBV19 and TRBJ2-3, with TRBD1 identical over 8 bases. Trimming took 5 bases from V and 1 from J; bases not matched to a gene: 14. The length of the CDR3 is 18 residues. Germline CDR1 reads LNHDA; CDR2 reads SQIVND (reference sequence). CDR3 amino acids: CASSGVAGGNLGTDTQYF. DNA of the CDR3: TGTGCCAGTAGTGGTGTGGCAGGGGGCAATTTGGGCACAGATACGCAGTATTTT.

The rearrangement links TRBV25-1 to TRBJ2-7; 7 bases are shared with TRBD1. J gave up 2 bases and V 7 bases, and 5 bases lay outside the gene matches. The CDR3 has 13 residues. Germline V gives CDR1 MGHDK, CDR2 SYGVNS. CDR3 DNA sequence: TGTGCCAGCATTGGACAGGTTGCCTACGAGCAGTACTTC. It yields the protein CASIGQVAYEQYF.